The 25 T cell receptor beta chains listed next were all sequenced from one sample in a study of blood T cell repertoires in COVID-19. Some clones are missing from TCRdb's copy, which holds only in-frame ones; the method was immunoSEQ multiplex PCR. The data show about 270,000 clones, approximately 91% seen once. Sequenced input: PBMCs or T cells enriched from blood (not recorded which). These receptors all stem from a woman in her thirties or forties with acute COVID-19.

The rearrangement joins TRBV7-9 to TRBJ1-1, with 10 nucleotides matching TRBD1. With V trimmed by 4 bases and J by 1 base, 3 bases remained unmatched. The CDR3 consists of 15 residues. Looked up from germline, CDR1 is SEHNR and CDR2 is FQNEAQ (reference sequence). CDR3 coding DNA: TGTGCCAGCAGCTCCGGGACAGGGGCGAACACTGAAGCTTTCTTT. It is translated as CASSSGTGANTEAFF.

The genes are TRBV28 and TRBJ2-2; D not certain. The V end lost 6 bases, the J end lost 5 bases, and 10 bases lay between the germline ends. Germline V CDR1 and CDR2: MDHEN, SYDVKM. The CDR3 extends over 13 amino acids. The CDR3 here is CASSSHLTGELFF. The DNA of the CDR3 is TGTGCCAGCAGCTCCCACTTAACCGGGGAGCTGTTTTTT.

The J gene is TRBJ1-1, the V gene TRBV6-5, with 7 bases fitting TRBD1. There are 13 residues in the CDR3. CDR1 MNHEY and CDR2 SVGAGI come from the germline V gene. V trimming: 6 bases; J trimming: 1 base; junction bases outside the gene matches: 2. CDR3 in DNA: TGTGCCAGCAGGCGGACAGGGAACACTGAAGCTTTCTTT. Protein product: CASRRTGNTEAFF.

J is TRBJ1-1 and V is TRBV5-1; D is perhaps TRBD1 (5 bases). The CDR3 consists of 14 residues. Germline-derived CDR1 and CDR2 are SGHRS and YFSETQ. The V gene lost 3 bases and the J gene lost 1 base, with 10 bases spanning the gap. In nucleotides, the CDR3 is TGCGCCAGCAGCTCATCAGGACAGAACACTGAAGCTTTCTTT. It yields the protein CASSSSGQNTEAFF.

The CDR3 DNA reads as TGTGCCAGCTCACCACCGGTTAGTCTCTCTGGAAACACCATATATTTT. It specifies CASSPPVSLSGNTIYF. The rearrangement links TRBV18 to TRBJ1-3; D gene uncertain. Trimming took 0 bases from V and 0 from J, leaving 9 bases between them. Germline CDR1 and CDR2: KGHSH and LQKENI. The CDR3 runs 16 residues.

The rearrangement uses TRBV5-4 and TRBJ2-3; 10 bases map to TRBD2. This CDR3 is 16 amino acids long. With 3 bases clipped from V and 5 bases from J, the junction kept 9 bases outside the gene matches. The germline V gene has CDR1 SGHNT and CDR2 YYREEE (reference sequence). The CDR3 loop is CASSSPGVAGGDTQYF. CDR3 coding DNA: TGTGCCAGCAGCTCCCCGGGGGTAGCGGGAGGAGATACGCAGTATTTT.

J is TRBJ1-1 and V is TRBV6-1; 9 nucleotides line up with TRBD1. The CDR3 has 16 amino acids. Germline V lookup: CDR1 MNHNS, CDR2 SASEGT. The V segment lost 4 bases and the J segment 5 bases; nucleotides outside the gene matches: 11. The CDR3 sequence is CASSGSQGAMGTEAFF. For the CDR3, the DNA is TGTGCCAGCAGTGGTTCACAGGGGGCAATGGGTACTGAAGCTTTCTTT.

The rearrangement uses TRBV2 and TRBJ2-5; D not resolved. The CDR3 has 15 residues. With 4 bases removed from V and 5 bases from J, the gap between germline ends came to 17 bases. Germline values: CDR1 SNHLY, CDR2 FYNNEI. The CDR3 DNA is TGTGCCAGCAGTGGCGTCGGCAGCCGCAGGGAGACCCAGTACTTC. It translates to CASSGVGSRRETQYF.

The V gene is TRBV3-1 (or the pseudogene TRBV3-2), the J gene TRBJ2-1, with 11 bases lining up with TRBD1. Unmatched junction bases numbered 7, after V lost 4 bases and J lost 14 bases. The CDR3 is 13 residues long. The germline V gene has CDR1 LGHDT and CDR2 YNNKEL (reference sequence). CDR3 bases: TGTGCCAGCAGCCTGGAACGGGGACAGGGGGAGTTCTTC. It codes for CASSLERGQGEFF.

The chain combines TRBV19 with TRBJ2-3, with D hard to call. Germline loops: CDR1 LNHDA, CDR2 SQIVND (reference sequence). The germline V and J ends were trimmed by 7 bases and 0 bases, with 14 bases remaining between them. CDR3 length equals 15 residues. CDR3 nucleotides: TGTGCCAGTACGACTCGCGGTGTTAGCACAGATACGCAGTATTTT. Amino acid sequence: CASTTRGVSTDTQYF.

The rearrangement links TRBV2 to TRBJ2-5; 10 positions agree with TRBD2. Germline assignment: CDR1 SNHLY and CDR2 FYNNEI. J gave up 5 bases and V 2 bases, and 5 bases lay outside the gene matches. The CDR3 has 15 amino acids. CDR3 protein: CASSEWLAGVETQYF. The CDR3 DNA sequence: TGTGCCAGCAGTGAATGGCTAGCGGGAGTGGAGACCCAGTACTTC.

CDR3: CASSLRTSGGSSYEQYF. CDR3 bases: TGTGCCAGCAGCCTCCGGACTAGCGGGGGCAGCTCCTACGAGCAGTACTTC. This chain connects TRBV7-2 to TRBJ2-7, with 13 bases matching TRBD2. Germline V lookup: CDR1 SGHTA, CDR2 FQGNSA. With 5 bases clipped from V and 0 bases from J, the junction kept 7 bases outside the gene matches. The CDR3 spans 17 residues.

This CDR3 reads CASSRVDRGLSNYGYTF. For the CDR3, the DNA is TGTGCCAGCAGTCGAGTGGACAGGGGGCTGTCTAACTATGGCTACACCTTC. The chain carries TRBV5-8 and TRBJ1-2, with 11 bases lining up with TRBD1. V shed 5 bases, J shed 0 bases, and the junction held 9 bases outside the gene matches. Per the germline V gene, CDR1 is SGHTS and CDR2 is YDEGEE. There are 17 residues in the CDR3.

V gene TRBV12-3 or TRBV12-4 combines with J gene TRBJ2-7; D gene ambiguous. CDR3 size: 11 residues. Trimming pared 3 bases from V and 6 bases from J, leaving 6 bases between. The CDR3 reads CASSLAREQYF. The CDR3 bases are TGTGCCAGCAGTTTGGCCCGCGAGCAGTACTTC.

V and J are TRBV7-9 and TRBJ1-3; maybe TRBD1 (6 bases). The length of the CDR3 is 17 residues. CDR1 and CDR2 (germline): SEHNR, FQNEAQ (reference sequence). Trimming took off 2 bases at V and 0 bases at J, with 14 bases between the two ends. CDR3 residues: CASSLIRDTRSGNTIYF. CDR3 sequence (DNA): TGTGCCAGCAGCTTAATCCGGGACACCCGCTCTGGAAACACCATATATTTT.

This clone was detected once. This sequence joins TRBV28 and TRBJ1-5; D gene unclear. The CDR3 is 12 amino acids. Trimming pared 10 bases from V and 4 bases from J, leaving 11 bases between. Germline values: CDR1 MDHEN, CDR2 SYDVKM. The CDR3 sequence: CAMGAQNQPQHF. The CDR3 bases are TGTGCCATGGGAGCTCAAAATCAGCCCCAGCATTTT.

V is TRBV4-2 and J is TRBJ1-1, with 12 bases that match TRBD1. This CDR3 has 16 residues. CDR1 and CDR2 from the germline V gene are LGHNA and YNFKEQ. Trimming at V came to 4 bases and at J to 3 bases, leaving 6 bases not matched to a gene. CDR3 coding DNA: TGTGCCAGCAGCCGGGGGACAGGGGGCGAGGACACTGAAGCTTTCTTT. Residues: CASSRGTGGEDTEAFF.

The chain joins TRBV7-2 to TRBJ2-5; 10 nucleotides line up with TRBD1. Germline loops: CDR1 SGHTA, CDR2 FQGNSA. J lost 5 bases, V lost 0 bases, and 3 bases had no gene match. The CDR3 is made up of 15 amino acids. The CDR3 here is CASSLATGGTETQYF. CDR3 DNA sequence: TGTGCCAGCAGCTTAGCGACAGGGGGCACGGAGACCCAGTACTTC. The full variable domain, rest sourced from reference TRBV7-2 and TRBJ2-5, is GAGVSQSPSNKVTEKGKDVELRCDPISGHTALYWYRQSLGQGLEFLIYFQGNSAPDKSGLPSDRFSAERTGGSVSTLTIQRTQQEDSAVYLCASSLATGGTETQYFGPGTRLLVL.

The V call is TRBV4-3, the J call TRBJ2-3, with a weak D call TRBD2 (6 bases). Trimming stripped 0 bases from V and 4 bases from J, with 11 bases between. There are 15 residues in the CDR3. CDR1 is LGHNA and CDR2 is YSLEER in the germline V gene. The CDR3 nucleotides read TGCGCCAGCAGCCAAGAGGGCGGGATCGCAGATACGCAGTATTTT. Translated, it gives CASSQEGGIADTQYF.

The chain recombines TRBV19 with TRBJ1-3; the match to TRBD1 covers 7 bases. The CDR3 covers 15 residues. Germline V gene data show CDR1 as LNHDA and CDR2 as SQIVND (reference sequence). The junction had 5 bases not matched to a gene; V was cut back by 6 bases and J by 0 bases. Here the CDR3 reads CASRGQAISGNTIYF. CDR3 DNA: TGTGCCAGTAGAGGACAGGCTATCTCTGGAAACACCATATATTTT.

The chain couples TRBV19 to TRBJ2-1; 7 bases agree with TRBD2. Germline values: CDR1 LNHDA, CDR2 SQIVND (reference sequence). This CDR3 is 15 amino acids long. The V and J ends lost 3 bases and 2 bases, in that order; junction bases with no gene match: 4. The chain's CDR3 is CASSMASGAYNEQFF. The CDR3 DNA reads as TGTGCCAGTAGTATGGCAAGCGGGGCCTACAATGAGCAGTTCTTC. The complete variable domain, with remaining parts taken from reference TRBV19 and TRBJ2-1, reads DGGITQSPKYLFRKEGQNVTLSCEQNLNHDAMYWYRQDPGQGLRLIYYSQIVNDFQKGDIAEGYSVSREKKESFPLTVTSAQKNPTAFYLCASSMASGAYNEQFFGPGTRLTVL.

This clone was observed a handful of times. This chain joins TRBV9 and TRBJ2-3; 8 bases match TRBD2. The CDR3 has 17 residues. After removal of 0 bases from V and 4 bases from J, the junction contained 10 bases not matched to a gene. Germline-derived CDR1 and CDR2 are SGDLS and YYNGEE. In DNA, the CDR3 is TGTGCCAGCAGCGTAGCTACAAGCGGGAGTTGGGCAGATACGCAGTATTTT. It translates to CASSVATSGSWADTQYF.

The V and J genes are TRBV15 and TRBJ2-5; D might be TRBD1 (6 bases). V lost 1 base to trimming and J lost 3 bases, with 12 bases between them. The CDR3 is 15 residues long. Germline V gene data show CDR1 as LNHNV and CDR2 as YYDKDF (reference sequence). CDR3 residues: CATSRGSAGEETQYF. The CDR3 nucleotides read TGTGCCACCAGCAGAGGGTCGGCAGGGGAAGAGACCCAGTACTTC.

CDR3: CASSPRSFGYTF. The CDR3 DNA is TGTGCCAGCTCACCCCGGTCGTTTGGCTACACCTTC. V gene TRBV18 combines with J gene TRBJ1-2; no definite D call. This CDR3 spans 12 amino acids. The germline gives CDR1 KGHSH, CDR2 LQKENI. The ends were cut back, 3 bases at V and 7 bases at J, with 9 bases in the middle. The entire variable domain, with the rest obtained from reference TRBV18 and TRBJ1-2, is as follows: NAGVMQNPRHLVRRRGQEARLRCSPMKGHSHVYWYRQLPEEGLKFMVYLQKENIIDESGMPKERFSAEFPKEGPSILRIQQVVRGDSAAYFCASSPRSFGYTFGSGTRLTVV.

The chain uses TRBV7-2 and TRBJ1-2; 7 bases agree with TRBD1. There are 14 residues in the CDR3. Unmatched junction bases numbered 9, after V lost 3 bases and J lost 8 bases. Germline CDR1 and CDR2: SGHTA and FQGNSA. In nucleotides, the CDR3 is TGTGCCAGCAGCTTTTCACAGGGGAGAGGCGGCTACACCTTC. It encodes CASSFSQGRGGYTF.